This T cell receptor (beta chain) emerged from a study of T cell responses to AZD1222 COVID-19 vaccine. General observations from the study: Repertoire sampling happened only post peak T cell response. Clonal diversity was possibly underestimated, and the donors were mostly white British, with more females.

This clone was observed once. Its antigen is as yet unknown. Sequencing used immunoSEQ multiplex PCR; TCRdb keeps in-frame clones, though not all of them. This sample has 160,000 or so clones, with around 94% found just once. The study pooled second doses at about 4 or about 12 weeks. Trimming at V came to 8 bases and at J to 3 bases, leaving 6 bases not matched to a gene. The CDR3 is made up of 13 amino acids. The chain uses TRBV12-3 or TRBV12-4 and TRBJ2-7, with 8 bases lining up with TRBD1. This clonotype originated in an adult who received the AZD1222 COVID-19 vaccine. Sequenced here: peripheral blood, sampled 28 days after the second AZD1222 dose. The CDR3 DNA reads as TGTGCCAGCTACGGGACAGGAAGCTACGAGCAGTACTTC. It translates to CASYGTGSYEQYF.